Detailed here is one T cell receptor beta chain. Its target is not known. This entry is derived from a study of cytomegalovirus exposure and HLA in healthy donors. Whole-study results and caveats: Judged likely to be a sequencing artifact was a cluster of highly shared sequence variants.

The J segment lost 7 bases and the V segment lost 5 bases, leaving 11 bases of the junction unmatched. The V gene's germline CDR1 is GTSNPN and CDR2 SVGIG (reference sequence). The CDR3 contains 13 residues. 60 Vbeta and 13 Jbeta primers were used in PCR. Generated by immunoSEQ multiplex PCR, the TCRdb table keeps only in-frame clones and is missing some. The repertoire consists of over 90,000 clones, with about four fifths occurring once and the leading ten covering around 3.2%. The source material was PBMCs. The TCR originated in a female donor in good health and CMV-seropositive. The chain carries TRBV30 and TRBJ2-7; 7 bases agree with TRBD2. The CDR3 is CAWSAAGRGEQYF. The CDR3 region has the DNA TGTGCCTGGTCCGCTGCCGGGCGGGGGGAGCAGTACTTC.